The next 17 T cell receptor beta chains were all read from a single sample in a study of OX40 agonist ivuxolimab in advanced cancers. Libraries came from the immunoSEQ multiplex PCR assay. This is the immuneACCESS table as TCRdb keeps it, with only in-frame sequences that have V and J called. A part of the clones is gone; compared with another copy, unresolved V genes explain less than half, and the rest is unexplained. For this sample the table gives 75,000 to 90,000 clones, of which roughly 90% were detected only once. The top ten clonotypes cover about a tenth of the sample. Sequenced material: CD4+ or CD8+ T cells sorted from blood, taken in a trial of the OX40 agonist ivuxolimab. Receptors were obtained from an adult with an advanced solid tumor such as melanoma, head and neck, liver or kidney cancer.

This clone has a single count. The chain recombines TRBV15 with TRBJ2-7; 8 bases fit TRBD1. After removal of 2 bases from V and 3 bases from J, the junction contained 12 bases not matched to a gene. Germline V gene sequence: CDR1 LNHNV, CDR2 YYDKDF (reference sequence). The CDR3 runs to 17 residues. CDR3 nucleotides: TGTGCCACCAGCAGATCATTTGGAGGACAGGGTGGCTACGAGCAGTACTTC. It specifies CATSRSFGGQGGYEQYF.

In DNA form, the CDR3 reads TGTGCCACCAGCAGAGCCGGACAGGGGCCTCGCTATAGCAATCAGCCCCAGCATTTT. Translating gives CATSRAGQGPRYSNQPQHF. The chain is built from TRBV15 and TRBJ1-5; TRBD1 agrees at 9 bases. Per the germline V gene, CDR1 is LNHNV and CDR2 is YYDKDF (reference sequence). The CDR3 runs to 19 residues. V dropped 1 base and J dropped 0; count of bases not matched to a gene: 10.

The chain carries TRBV11-2 and TRBJ1-3; TRBD1 is a possible D gene (5 bases). The CDR3 covers 15 residues. The V gene lost 5 bases and the J gene lost 0 bases, with 11 bases spanning the gap. Germline values: CDR1 SGHAT, CDR2 FQNNGV. The CDR3 region has the DNA TGTGCCAGCAGCCCCCGACAGCCCTCTGGAAACACCATATATTTT. Translation: CASSPRQPSGNTIYF.

The gene calls are TRBV10-3 and TRBJ1-1; possible D gene TRBD1, 6 bases. The CDR3 contains 13 residues. The ends were cut back, 6 bases at V and 5 bases at J, with 13 bases in the middle. The germline V gene has CDR1 ENHRY and CDR2 SYGVKD. CDR3 in amino acids: CAISQGSGTEAFF. The CDR3 bases are TGTGCCATCAGCCAGGGGAGTGGGACTGAAGCTTTCTTT.

The V and J genes are TRBV28 and TRBJ2-3, with a possible D match to TRBD2 (7 bases). V lost 4 bases, J lost 1 base, and 9 bases lay in between. Germline V gene lookup returns CDR1 MDHEN and CDR2 SYDVKM. CDR3 length: 14 amino acids. The CDR3 DNA reads TGTGCCAGCAGTTGGGGGGGGCGCACAGATACGCAGTATTTT. As protein: CASSWGGRTDTQYF.

This clone was detected once. This chain links TRBV13 with TRBJ2-7; TRBD1 agrees at 8 bases. After removal of 1 base from V and 5 bases from J, the junction contained 4 bases not matched to a gene. The CDR3 consists of 14 residues. Germline V gene lookup returns CDR1 PRHDT and CDR2 FYEKMQ (reference sequence). The CDR3 protein is CASSLASGGHEQYF. Written as DNA, the CDR3 is TGTGCCAGCAGCTTAGCGTCAGGGGGCCACGAGCAGTACTTC. Filled out from reference TRBV13 and TRBJ2-7, the complete variable domain reads AAGVIQSPRHLIKEKRETATLKCYPIPRHDTVYWYQQGPGQDPQFLISFYEKMQSDKGSIPDRFSAQQFSDYHSELNMSSLELGDSALYFCASSLASGGHEQYFGPGTRLTVT.

The chain is built from TRBV7-2 and TRBJ2-7; 8 nucleotides align to TRBD2. J gave up 11 bases and V 5 bases, and 17 bases lay outside the gene matches. This CDR3 comprises 15 residues. The germline V gene has CDR1 SGHTA and CDR2 FQGNSA. CDR3 protein: CASSQGPQRESGKYF. CDR3 DNA: TGTGCCAGCAGCCAGGGCCCCCAGCGGGAGTCAGGAAAGTACTTC.

This chain links TRBV28 with TRBJ2-7; D remains unclear. The CDR3 spans 13 residues. V lost 3 bases, J lost 3 bases, and 9 bases lay in between. Germline V gives CDR1 MDHEN, CDR2 SYDVKM. The CDR3 DNA is TGTGCCAGCAGTTTGACTGGAAACTACGAGCAGTACTTC. Its protein is CASSLTGNYEQYF.

This clone was picked up one time. This chain connects TRBV7-9 to TRBJ1-2; no clear D gene. Germline V gene lookup returns CDR1 SEHNR and CDR2 FQNEAQ (reference sequence). The CDR3 has 12 amino acids. V was cut by 5 bases and J by 8 bases, with 12 bases left in between. As DNA, the CDR3 is TGTGCCAGCAGCCCGGCGGGATGGGGCTACACCTTC. This gives the protein CASSPAGWGYTF.

This clone was seen a handful of times. As DNA, the CDR3 is TGTGCCAGTAGTACTGGGACAGGGACCTCACCCCTCCACTTT. Its protein product is CASSTGTGTSPLHF. This sequence joins TRBV19 and TRBJ1-6, with 9 bases identical to TRBD1. V lost 4 bases to trimming and J lost 10 bases; unmatched junction nucleotides: 5. CDR3 length: 14 residues. Germline V lookup: CDR1 LNHDA, CDR2 SQIVND (reference sequence).

This clone appeared once. This chain connects TRBV5-4 to TRBJ1-4; possible D gene TRBD1, 5 bases. V lost 4 bases and J lost 5, with 12 bases in between. In germline, CDR1 is SGHNT, CDR2 YYREEE (reference sequence). The CDR3 is 14 residues long. CDR3 sequence (DNA): TGTGCCAGCAGCACGGGACTCTCGAATGAAAAACTGTTTTTT. Amino acid sequence: CASSTGLSNEKLFF. The variable domain in full, with the rest retrieved from reference TRBV5-4 and TRBJ1-4, is ETGVTQSPTHLIKTRGQQVTLRCSSQSGHNTVSWYQQALGQGPQFIFQYYREEENGRGNFPPRFSGLQFPNYSSELNVNALELDDSALYLCASSTGLSNEKLFFGSGTQLSVL.

The V gene is TRBV5-1, the J gene TRBJ2-7; weak D call: TRBD1 (6 bases). Trimming pared 0 bases from V and 3 bases from J, leaving 13 bases between. Germline CDR1 and CDR2: SGHRS and YFSETQ. This CDR3 is built from 15 residues. The chain's CDR3 is CASSLGRAGVYEQYF. In DNA, the CDR3 is TGCGCCAGCAGCTTGGGCCGGGCAGGGGTCTACGAGCAGTACTTC.

This clone was recorded only once. This chain links TRBV21-1 with TRBJ2-1; the D call TRBD2 from the table was never checked on the DNA. TRBV21-1 is shown as a pseudogene. The CDR3 consists of 16 residues. The CDR3 DNA sequence: TGTGCCAGCAGCATCCTAGCGGGAGGGTCGTACAATGAGCAGTTCTTC. Encoded protein: CASSILAGGSYNEQFF.

J is TRBJ1-6 and V is TRBV2; D is unresolved. The CDR3 length is 15 residues. The germline V and J ends were trimmed by 5 bases and 0 bases, with 8 bases remaining between them. Per the germline V gene, CDR1 is SNHLY and CDR2 is FYNNEI. The CDR3 is CASSREASYNSPLHF. The DNA of the CDR3 is TGTGCCAGCAGTCGGGAGGCCTCCTATAATTCACCCCTCCACTTT.

This chain joins TRBV5-6 and TRBJ2-3; the D gene could be TRBD1 or TRBD2 (5 bases each). Trimming shortened V by 1 base and J by 2 bases, and 11 bases separated the two germline ends. CDR1 is SGHDT and CDR2 is YYEEEE in the germline V gene. This CDR3 has 15 residues. The CDR3 sequence: CASSLLGENTDTQYF. CDR3 sequence (DNA): TGTGCCAGCAGCTTGTTGGGGGAGAACACAGATACGCAGTATTTT.

Written as DNA, the CDR3 is TGTGCCAGCAGCGAGACAGCGCTTTCCTACGAGCAGTACTTC. Protein: CASSETALSYEQYF. The V and J genes are TRBV7-3 and TRBJ2-7, with D possibly being TRBD1 (5 bases). CDR3 length: 14 residues. V lost 5 bases and J lost 1, with 12 bases in between. Germline V gives CDR1 SGHTA, CDR2 FQGTGA.

V usage is TRBV15 and J usage is TRBJ2-1; 8 bases line up with TRBD2. V was clipped by 4 bases and J by 6 bases; unmatched bases: 5. CDR3 size: 14 residues. Germline values: CDR1 LNHNV, CDR2 YYDKDF (reference sequence). This CDR3 is CATSKAGALNEQFF. The CDR3 DNA is TGTGCCACCAGCAAAGCGGGAGCGCTCAATGAGCAGTTCTTC. Filled out from reference TRBV15 and TRBJ2-1, the complete variable domain reads DAMVIQNPRYQVTQFGKPVTLSCSQTLNHNVMYWYQQKSSQAPKLLFHYYDKDFNNEADTPDNFQSRRPNTSFCFLDIRSPGLGDTAMYLCATSKAGALNEQFFGPGTRLTVL.